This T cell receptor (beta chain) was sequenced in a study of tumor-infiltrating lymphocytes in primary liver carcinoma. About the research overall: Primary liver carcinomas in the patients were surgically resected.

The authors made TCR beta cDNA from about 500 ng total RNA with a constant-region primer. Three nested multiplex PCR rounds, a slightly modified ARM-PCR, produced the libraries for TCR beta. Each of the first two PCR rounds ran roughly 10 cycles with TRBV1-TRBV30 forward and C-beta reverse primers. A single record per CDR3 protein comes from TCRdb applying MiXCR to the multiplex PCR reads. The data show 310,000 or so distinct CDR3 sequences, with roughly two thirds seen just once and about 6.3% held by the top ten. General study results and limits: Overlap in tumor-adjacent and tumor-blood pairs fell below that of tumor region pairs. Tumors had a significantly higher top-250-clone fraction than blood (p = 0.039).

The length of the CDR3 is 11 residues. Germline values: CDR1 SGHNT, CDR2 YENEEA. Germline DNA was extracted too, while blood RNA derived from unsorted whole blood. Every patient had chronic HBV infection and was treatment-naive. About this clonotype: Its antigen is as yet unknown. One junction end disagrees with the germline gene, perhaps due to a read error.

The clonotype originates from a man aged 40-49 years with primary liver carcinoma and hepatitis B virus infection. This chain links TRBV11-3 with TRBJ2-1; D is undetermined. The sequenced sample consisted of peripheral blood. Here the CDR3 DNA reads TGTGCCAGCAGCTTCGCGCATGATCAGTTCTTC. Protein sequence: CASSFAHDQFF.